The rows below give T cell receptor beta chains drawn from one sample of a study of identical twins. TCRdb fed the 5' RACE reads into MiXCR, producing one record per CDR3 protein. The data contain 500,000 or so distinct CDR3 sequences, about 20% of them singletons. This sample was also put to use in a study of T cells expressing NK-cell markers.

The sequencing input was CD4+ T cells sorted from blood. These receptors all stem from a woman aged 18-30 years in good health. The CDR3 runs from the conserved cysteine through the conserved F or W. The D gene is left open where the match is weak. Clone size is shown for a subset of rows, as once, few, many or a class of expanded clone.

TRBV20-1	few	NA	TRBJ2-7	CSARDPGESSYEQYF	TGCAGTGCTAGAGACCCGGGGGAGAGCTCCTACGAGCAGTACTTC
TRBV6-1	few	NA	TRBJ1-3	CASTRSAGNTIYF	TGTGCCAGCACCCGTAGTGCTGGAAACACCATATATTTT
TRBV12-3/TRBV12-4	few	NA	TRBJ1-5	CASSLGQGQPQHF	TGTGCCAGCAGTTTAGGTCAGGGCCAGCCCCAGCATTTT
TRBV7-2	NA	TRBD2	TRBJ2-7	CASSGSGAGWYEQYF	TGTGCCAGCAGCGGAAGCGGGGCAGGGTGGTACGAGCAGTACTTC
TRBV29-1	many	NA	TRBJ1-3	CSVLGGASSGNTIYF	TGCAGCGTCCTCGGGGGGGCCAGCTCTGGAAACACCATATATTTT
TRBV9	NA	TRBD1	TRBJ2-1	CASSFGQGNNEQFF	TGTGCCAGCAGCTTCGGACAGGGGAACAATGAGCAGTTCTTC
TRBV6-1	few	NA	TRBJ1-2	CASREQGVYGYTF	TGTGCCAGCAGGGAACAGGGAGTTTATGGCTACACCTTC
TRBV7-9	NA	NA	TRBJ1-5	CASSFPDQPQHF	TGTGCCAGCAGCTTTCCGGATCAGCCCCAGCATTTT
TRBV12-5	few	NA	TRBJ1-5	CASGHYRVNQPQHF	TGTGCTAGTGGTCACTACAGGGTTAATCAGCCCCAGCATTTT
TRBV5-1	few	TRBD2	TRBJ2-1	CASSLEGGGGRNEQFF	TGCGCCAGCAGCCTGGAGGGCGGCGGGGGGAGGAATGAGCAGTTCTTC
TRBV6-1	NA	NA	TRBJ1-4	CASSRQNANEKLFF	TGTGCCAGCAGCCGACAGAACGCGAATGAAAAACTGTTTTTT
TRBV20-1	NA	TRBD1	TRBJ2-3	CSARILQGARDTQYF	TGCAGTGCTAGGATTTTACAGGGGGCGCGGGATACGCAGTATTTT
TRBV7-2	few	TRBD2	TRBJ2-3	CASSTSSGSPLF	TGTGCCAGCAGCACCTCTAGCGGGTCTCCCCTTTTT
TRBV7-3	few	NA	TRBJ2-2	CASSLTSLGTGELFF	TGTGCCAGCAGCTTAACTAGCTTAGGCACCGGGGAGCTGTTTTTT